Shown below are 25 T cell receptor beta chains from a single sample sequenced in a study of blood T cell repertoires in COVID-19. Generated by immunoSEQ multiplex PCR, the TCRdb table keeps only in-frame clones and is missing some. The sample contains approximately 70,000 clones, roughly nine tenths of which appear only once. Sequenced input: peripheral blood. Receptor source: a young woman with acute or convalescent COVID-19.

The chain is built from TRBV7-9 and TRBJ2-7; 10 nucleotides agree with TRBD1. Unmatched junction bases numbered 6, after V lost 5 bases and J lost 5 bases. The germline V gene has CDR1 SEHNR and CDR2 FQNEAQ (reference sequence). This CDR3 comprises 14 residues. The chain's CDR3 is CASSPGTGDHEQYF. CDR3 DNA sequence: TGTGCCAGCAGCCCCGGGACAGGGGACCACGAGCAGTACTTC. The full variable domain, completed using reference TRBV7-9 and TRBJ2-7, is DTGVSQNPRHKITKRGQNVTFRCDPISEHNRLYWYRQTLGQGPEFLTYFQNEAQLEKSRLLSDRFSAERPKGSFSTLEIQRTEQGDSAMYLCASSPGTGDHEQYFGPGTRLTVT.

This CDR3 reads CASSVDSYGYTF. The DNA of the CDR3 is TGTGCCAGCAGCGTGGACAGCTATGGCTACACCTTC. This sequence joins TRBV7-9 and TRBJ1-2, with D tentatively TRBD1 (6 bases). Germline CDR1 is SEHNR and CDR2 is FQNEAQ (reference sequence). The CDR3 extends over 12 amino acids. Between the trimmed V and J ends, which lost 5 bases and 4 bases, there was a span of 8 bases.

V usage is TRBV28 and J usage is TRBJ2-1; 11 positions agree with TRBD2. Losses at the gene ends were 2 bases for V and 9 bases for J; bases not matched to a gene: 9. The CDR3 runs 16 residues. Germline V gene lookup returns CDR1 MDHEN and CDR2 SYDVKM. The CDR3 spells CASSLLIAGGLGEQFF. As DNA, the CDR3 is TGTGCCAGCAGTTTACTGATAGCGGGGGGGCTAGGTGAGCAGTTCTTC.

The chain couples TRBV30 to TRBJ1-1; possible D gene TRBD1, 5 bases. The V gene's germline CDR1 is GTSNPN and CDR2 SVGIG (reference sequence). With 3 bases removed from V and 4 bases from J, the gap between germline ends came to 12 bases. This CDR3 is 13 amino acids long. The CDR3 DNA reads TGTGCCTGGAGATTGACAGCGATCACTGAAGCTTTCTTT. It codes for CAWRLTAITEAFF.

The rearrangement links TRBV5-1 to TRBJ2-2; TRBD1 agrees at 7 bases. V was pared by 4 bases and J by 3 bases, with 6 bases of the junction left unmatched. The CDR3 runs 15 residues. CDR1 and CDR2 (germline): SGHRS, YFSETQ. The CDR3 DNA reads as TGCGCCAGCAGCGTACAGGGGCGAGACACCGGGGAGCTGTTTTTT. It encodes CASSVQGRDTGELFF.

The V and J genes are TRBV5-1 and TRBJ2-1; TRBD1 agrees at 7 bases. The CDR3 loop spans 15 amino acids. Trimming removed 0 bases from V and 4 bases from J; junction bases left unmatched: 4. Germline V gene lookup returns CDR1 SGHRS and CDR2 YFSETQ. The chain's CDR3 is CASSLAQGQYNEQFF. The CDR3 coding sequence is TGCGCCAGCAGCTTGGCCCAGGGACAGTACAATGAGCAGTTCTTC.

CDR3 residues: CASSPGGGGTQYF. CDR3 nucleotides: TGTGCCAGCAGCCCGGGGGGCGGGGGTACGCAGTATTTT. The V gene is TRBV28, the J gene TRBJ2-3, with D perhaps TRBD2 (7 bases). The CDR3 extends over 13 amino acids. Between the trimmed V and J ends, which lost 6 bases and 8 bases, there was a span of 15 bases. CDR1 MDHEN and CDR2 SYDVKM come from the germline V gene.

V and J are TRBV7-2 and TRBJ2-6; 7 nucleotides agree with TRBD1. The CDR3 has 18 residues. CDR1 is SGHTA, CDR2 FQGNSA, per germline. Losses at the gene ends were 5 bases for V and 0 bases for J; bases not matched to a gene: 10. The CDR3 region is CASSQGQVSLSGANVLTF. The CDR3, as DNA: TGTGCCAGCAGCCAAGGACAGGTCTCCCTCTCTGGGGCCAACGTCCTGACTTTC.

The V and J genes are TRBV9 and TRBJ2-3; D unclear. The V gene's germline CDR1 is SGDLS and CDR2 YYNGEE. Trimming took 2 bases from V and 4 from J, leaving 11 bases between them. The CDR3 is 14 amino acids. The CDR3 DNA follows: TGTGCCAGCAGCGTTGGTGGCCGGGCAGATACGCAGTATTTT. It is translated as CASSVGGRADTQYF.

The DNA of the CDR3 is TGCGCCAGGCCTAGCGGGAGGGTCGACGAGCAGTACTTC. It codes for CARPSGRVDEQYF. V usage is TRBV10-1 and J usage is TRBJ2-7; the match to TRBD2 covers 12 bases. The germline gives CDR1 WNHNN, CDR2 SYGVQD (reference sequence). J gave up 5 bases and V 9 bases, and 5 bases lay outside the gene matches. The CDR3 is 13 amino acids.

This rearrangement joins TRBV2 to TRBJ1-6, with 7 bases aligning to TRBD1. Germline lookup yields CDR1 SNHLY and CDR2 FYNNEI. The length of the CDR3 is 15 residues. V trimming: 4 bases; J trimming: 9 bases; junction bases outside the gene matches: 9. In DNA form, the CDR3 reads TGTGCCAGCAGTGTAAGACAGGGCGAGGGTTCACCCCTCCACTTT. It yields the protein CASSVRQGEGSPLHF.

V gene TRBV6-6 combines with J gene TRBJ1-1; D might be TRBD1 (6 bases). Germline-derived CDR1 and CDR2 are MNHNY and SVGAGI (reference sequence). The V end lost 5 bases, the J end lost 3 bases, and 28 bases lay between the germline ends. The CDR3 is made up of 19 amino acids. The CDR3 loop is CASSHPNRDPKWRHTEAFF. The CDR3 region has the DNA TGTGCCAGCAGTCACCCCAACAGGGACCCTAAATGGAGGCACACTGAAGCTTTCTTT.

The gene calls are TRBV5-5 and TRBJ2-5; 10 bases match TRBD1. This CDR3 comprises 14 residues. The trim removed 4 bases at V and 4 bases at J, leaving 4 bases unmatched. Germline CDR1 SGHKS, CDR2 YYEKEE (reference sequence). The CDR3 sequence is CASSLTGGGETQYF. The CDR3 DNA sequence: TGTGCCAGCAGCCTGACAGGGGGCGGAGAGACCCAGTACTTC.

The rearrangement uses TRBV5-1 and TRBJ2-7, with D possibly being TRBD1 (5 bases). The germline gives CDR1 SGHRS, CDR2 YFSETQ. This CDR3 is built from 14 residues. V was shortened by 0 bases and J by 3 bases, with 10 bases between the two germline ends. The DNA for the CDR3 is TGCGCCAGCAGCTTGGTACAGGATGGCTACGAGCAGTACTTC. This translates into CASSLVQDGYEQYF.

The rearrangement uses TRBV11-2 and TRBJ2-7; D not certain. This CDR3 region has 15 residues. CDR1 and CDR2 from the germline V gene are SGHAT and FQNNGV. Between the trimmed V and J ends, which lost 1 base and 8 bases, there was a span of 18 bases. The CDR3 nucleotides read TGTGCCAGCAGCTTAGTCATATCAAGCTACGATAAGCAGTACTTC. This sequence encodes CASSLVISSYDKQYF.

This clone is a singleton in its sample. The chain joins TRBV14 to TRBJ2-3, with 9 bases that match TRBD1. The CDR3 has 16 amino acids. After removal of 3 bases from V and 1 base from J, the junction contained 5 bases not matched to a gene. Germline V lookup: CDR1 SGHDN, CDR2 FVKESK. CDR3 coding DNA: TGTGCCAGCAGCCAGGACTACAGGGGGCGCACAGATACGCAGTATTTT. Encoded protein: CASSQDYRGRTDTQYF.

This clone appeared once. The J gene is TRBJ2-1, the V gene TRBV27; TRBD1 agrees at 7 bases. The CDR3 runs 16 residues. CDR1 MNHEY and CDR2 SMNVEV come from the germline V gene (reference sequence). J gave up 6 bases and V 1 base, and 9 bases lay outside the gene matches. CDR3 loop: CASSLYQGEFGNEQFF. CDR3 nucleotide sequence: TGTGCCAGCAGTTTATATCAGGGGGAATTCGGCAATGAGCAGTTCTTC.

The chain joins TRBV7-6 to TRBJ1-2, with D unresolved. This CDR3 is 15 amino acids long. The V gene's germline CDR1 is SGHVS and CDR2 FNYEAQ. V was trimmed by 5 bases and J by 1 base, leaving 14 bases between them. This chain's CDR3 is CASSPRTGFNYGYTF. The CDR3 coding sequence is TGTGCCAGCAGCCCAAGGACGGGATTTAACTATGGCTACACCTTC.

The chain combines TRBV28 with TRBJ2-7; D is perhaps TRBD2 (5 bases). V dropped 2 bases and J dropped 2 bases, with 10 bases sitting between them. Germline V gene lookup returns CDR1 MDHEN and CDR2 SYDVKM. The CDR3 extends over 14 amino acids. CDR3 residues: CASSLIGNTYEQYF. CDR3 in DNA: TGTGCCAGCAGTTTAATCGGGAATACCTACGAGCAGTACTTC.

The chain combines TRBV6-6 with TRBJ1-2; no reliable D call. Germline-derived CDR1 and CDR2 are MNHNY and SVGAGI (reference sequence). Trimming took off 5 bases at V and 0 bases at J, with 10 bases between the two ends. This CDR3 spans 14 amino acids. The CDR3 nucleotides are TGTGCCAGCAGTCCCTCAGCGGCTAACTATGGCTACACCTTC. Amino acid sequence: CASSPSAANYGYTF.

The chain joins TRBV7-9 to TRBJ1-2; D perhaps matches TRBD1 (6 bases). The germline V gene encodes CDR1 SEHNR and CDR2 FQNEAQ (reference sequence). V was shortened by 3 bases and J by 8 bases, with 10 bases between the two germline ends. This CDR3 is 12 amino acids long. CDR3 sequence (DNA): TGTGCCAGCAGCTTCGGACAGCTCGGCTACACCTTC. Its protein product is CASSFGQLGYTF.

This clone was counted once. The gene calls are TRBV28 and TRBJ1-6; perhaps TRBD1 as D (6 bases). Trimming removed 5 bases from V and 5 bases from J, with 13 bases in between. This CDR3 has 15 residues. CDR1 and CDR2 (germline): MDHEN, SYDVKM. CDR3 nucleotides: TGTGCCAGCAGTAACAGGGTGGGGAATAATTCACCCCTCCACTTT. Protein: CASSNRVGNNSPLHF.

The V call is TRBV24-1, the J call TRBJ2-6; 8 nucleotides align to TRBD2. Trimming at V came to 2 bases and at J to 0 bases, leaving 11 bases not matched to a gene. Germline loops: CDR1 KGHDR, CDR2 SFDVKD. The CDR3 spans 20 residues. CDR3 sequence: CATSDYVTSGGSSGANVLTF. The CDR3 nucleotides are TGTGCCACCAGTGATTACGTTACTAGCGGAGGGAGCTCTGGGGCCAACGTCCTGACTTTC.

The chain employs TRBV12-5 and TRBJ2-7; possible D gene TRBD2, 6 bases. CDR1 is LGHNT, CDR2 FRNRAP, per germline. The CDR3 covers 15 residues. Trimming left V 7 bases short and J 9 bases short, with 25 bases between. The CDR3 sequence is CASALGGSGSVVQYF. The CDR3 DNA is TGTGCTAGTGCCCTTGGGGGGTCCGGGTCGGTGGTGCAGTACTTC.

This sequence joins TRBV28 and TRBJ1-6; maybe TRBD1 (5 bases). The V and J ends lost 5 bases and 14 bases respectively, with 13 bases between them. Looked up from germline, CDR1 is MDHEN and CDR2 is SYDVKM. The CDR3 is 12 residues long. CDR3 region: CASSKQESTLHF. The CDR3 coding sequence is TGTGCCAGCAGTAAACAGGAGTCTACCCTCCACTTT.